This T cell receptor (beta chain) was recorded in a study of blood T cell repertoires in COVID-19. About the study: Some COVID-19 samples were acute and others convalescent; all came from the United States, Italy and Spain. T cells, B-cell-depleted T cells, or PBMCs provided the cDNA or gDNA that served as material.

Original analysis: Nucleated cell counts were estimated from reference gene primer amplification. Libraries were prepared by immunoSEQ multiplex PCR; TCRdb keeps only in-frame clonotypes and omits some of them. D and trimming were read from the DNA, whereas the V and J calls and clone size are those reported in that table. Of around 80,000 clones detected, just over 85% appear once; the ten largest clones hold roughly 4.8%. The germline CDR1 and CDR2 sequences are SGHTA and FQGTGA. Trimming took 1 base from V and 5 from J; bases not matched to a gene: 6. This CDR3 comprises 17 residues. The sample was peripheral blood. The V and J genes are TRBV7-3 and TRBJ2-2; 11 bases line up with TRBD2. This clonotype originated in a woman aged 80 or over with acute or convalescent COVID-19. The CDR3 nucleotides read TGTGCCAGCAGCTTAAATTCCCTAGCGGGGGGAACCGGGGAGCTGTTTTTT. As protein: CASSLNSLAGGTGELFF.